This T cell receptor (beta chain) was recovered during a study of T cells in Graves' hyperthyroidism and ophthalmopathy. Study-wide background: The initial diagnosis was the point when peripheral blood was collected, ahead of any treatment. The study's findings and limits: A median approximately 6.5 months before onset, the model predicted ophthalmopathy.

The definition of stable Graves' hyperthyroidism was no ophthalmopathy progression within 18 months. The ends lost 10 bases at V and 3 bases at J; junction bases unmatched: 10. Germline lookup yields CDR1 LNHDA and CDR2 SQIVND (reference sequence). The CDR3 extends over 14 amino acids. Note on this clonotype: What it binds is unknown.

There were TCR beta CDR3 regions amplified from RNA transcripts. The HTBI primer set was used in a first-round RT-PCR of the TCR CDR3. MiXCR, applied by TCRdb to the multiplex PCR reads, yields one record per CDR3 protein. The sample consists of about 700,000 distinct CDR3 sequences, around 15% of them appearing once. Material for sequencing was blood. The source is a woman younger than 30 with Graves' hyperthyroidism. The chain carries TRBV19 and TRBJ2-7, with 9 bases that match TRBD1. The CDR3 region has the DNA TGTGCCACCCAGATAGACAGGGGGGGCTACGAGCAGTACTTC. This codes for CATQIDRGGYEQYF.